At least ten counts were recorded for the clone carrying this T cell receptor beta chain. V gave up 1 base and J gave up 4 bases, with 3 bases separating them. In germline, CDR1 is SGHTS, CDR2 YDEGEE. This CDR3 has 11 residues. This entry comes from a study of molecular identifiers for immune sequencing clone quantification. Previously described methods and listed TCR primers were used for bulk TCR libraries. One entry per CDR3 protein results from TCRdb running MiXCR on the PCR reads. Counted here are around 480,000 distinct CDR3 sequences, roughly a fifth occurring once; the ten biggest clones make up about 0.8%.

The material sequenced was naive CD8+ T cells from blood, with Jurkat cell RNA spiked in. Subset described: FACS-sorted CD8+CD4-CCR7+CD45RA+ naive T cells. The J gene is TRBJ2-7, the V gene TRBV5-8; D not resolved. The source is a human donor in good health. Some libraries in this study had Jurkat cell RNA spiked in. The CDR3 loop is CASSLQYEQYF. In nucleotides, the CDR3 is TGTGCCAGCAGCTTGCAGTACGAGCAGTACTTC.